The 4 T cell receptor beta chains given below trace back to one sample, sequenced in a study of Graves' ophthalmopathy and Graves' hyperthyroidism. Amplifying from RNA transcripts, the study obtained TCR beta CDR3 regions. Investigators did first-round RT-PCR with HTBI primers, then second-round multiplex PCR. TCRdb ran MiXCR on the multiplex PCR reads and lists one entry per CDR3 protein. This repertoire shows about 220,000 distinct CDR3 sequences, 20% to 25% found once; its top ten account for around 45%. The source material was peripheral blood. The receptors derive from a woman aged 50 to 60 with Graves' ophthalmopathy.

This clonotype was observed a few times. This rearrangement joins TRBV3-1 to TRBJ1-1; D is possibly TRBD1 (6 bases). Germline V gene sequence: CDR1 LGHDT, CDR2 YNNKEL (reference sequence). CDR3 length: 16 amino acids. V gave up 5 bases and J gave up 3 bases, with 19 bases separating them. The CDR3, as DNA: TGTGCCAGCAGCGACGACGACAGGCCCGAGTACACTGAAGCTTTCTTT. Translation: CASSDDDRPEYTEAFF.

V usage is TRBV27 and J usage is TRBJ1-2; 10 bases agree with TRBD1. With V trimmed by 8 bases and J by 8 bases, 5 bases remained unmatched. Germline CDR1 and CDR2: MNHEY and SMNVEV (reference sequence). This CDR3 has 12 amino acids. The CDR3 DNA reads TGTGCCAGCCGCGGGACAGGGGTCGGCTACACCTTC. Protein sequence: CASRGTGVGYTF.

This clonotype was recorded a few times. The CDR3 DNA reads as TGTGCCAGCAAGGGGGGGAGGGGAATGTCCAAAAACATTCAGTACTTC. Protein product: CASKGGRGMSKNIQYF. The chain couples TRBV28 to TRBJ2-4; the D gene is possibly TRBD2 (7 bases). This CDR3 comprises 16 residues. Germline V gene sequence: CDR1 MDHEN, CDR2 SYDVKM. The germline V and J ends were trimmed by 7 bases and 2 bases, with 18 bases remaining between them.

This clonotype was seen many times. The CDR3 protein is CAWSVGDGTEAFF. CDR3 bases: TGTGCCTGGAGTGTGGGAGATGGGACTGAAGCTTTCTTT. The chain employs TRBV30 and TRBJ1-1; D gene uncertain. V was clipped by 0 bases and J by 5 bases, with 10 bases between them. Germline loops: CDR1 GTSNPN, CDR2 SVGIG (reference sequence). This CDR3 has 13 residues.